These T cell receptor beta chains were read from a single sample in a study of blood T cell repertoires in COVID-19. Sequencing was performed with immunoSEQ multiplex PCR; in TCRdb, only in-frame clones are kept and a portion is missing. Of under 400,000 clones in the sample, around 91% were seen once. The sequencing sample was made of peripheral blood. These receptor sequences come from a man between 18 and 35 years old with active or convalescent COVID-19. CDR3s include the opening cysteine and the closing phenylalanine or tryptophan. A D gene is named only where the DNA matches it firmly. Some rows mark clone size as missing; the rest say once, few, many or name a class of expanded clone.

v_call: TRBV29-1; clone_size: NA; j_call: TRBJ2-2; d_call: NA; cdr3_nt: TGCAGCGTTGAGTACAGCAACACCGGGGAGCTGTTTTTT; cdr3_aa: CSVEYSNTGELFF
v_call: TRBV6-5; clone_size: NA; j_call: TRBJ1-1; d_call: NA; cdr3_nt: TGTGCCAGCAGTTACAACCAGGGCGAAGCTTTCTTT; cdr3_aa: CASSYNQGEAFF
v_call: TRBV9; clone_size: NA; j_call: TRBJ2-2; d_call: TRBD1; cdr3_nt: TGTGCCAGCAGCGTAGGGGGACAGGCTTTGGCAACCGGGGAGCTGTTTTTT; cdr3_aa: CASSVGGQALATGELFF
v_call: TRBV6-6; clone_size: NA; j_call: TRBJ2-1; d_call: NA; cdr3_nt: TGTGCCAGCAGGGGCGGGGAGAGCTCCTACAATGAGCAGTTCTTC; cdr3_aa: CASRGGESSYNEQFF
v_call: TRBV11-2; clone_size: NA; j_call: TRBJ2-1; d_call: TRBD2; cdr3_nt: TGTGCCAGCAGCTTTGTACCGGGACTAGCGGGACCCAATGAGCAGTTCTTC; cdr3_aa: CASSFVPGLAGPNEQFF
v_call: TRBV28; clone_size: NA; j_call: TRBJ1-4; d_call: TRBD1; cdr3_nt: TGTGCCAGCAGCATCCCTGACAGGGGGATTGAAAAACTGTTTTTT; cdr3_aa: CASSIPDRGIEKLFF
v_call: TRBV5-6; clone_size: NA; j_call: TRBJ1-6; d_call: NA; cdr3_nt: TGTGCCAGCAGCTTGGGTACAGAAACCACCTATAATTCACCCCTCCACTTT; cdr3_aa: CASSLGTETTYNSPLHF
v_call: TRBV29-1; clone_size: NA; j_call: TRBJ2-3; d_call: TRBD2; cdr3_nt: TGCAGCGTGGGCGGGGTAGCGGGAGTTGCAGATACGCAGTATTTT; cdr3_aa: CSVGGVAGVADTQYF
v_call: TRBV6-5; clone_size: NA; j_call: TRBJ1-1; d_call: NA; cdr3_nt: TGTGCCAGCTCCTCCCGCCGCAGGGTTAACACTGAAGCTTTCTTT; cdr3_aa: CASSSRRRVNTEAFF
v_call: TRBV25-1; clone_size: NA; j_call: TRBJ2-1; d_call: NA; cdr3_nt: TGTGCCAGCAGCTTACAGGAACCCTACAATGAGCAGTTCTTC; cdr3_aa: CASSLQEPYNEQFF
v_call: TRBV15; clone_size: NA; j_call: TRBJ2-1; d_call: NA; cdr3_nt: TGTGCCACCAGCAGAGATAGAGTGAACAATGAGCAGTTCTTC; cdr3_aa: CATSRDRVNNEQFF
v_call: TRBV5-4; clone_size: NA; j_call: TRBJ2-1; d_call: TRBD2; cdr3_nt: TGTGCCAGCAGCTCTCGACTAGCGGGAGTATGGTTCTTC; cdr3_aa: CASSSRLAGVWFF
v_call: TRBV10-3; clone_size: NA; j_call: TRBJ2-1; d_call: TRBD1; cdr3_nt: TGTGCCATCAGAAGCAGGACAGGGGGTAACTACAATGAGCAGTTCTTC; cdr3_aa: CAIRSRTGGNYNEQFF
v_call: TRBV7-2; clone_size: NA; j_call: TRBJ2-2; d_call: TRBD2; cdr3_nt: TGTGCCAGCAGCTTAGTAGCACTAGCGGGGGGTGCCGGGGAGCTGTTTTTT; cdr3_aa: CASSLVALAGGAGELFF
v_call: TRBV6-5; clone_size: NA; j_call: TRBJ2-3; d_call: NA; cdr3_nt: TGTGCCAGCAGTTACAGCCCAAGAGATACGCAGTATTTT; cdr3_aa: CASSYSPRDTQYF
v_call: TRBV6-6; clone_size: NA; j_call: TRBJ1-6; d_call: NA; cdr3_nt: TGTGCCAGCAGTTCACAGCACTATAATTCACCCCTCCACTTT; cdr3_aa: CASSSQHYNSPLHF
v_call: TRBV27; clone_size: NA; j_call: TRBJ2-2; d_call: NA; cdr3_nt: TGTGCCAGCAGTTTCGAGACGACCCGACATCCTTGGTCCGTCGGGGAGCTGTTTTTT; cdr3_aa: CASSFETTRHPWSVGELFF
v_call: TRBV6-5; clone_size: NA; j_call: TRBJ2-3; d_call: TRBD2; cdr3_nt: TGTGCCAGCAGGATAGCGGGGGCGTGGGATACGCAGTATTTT; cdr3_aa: CASRIAGAWDTQYF
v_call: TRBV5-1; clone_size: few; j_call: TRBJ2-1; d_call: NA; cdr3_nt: TGCGCCAGCAGCTTGGGATCCCCTGAGGATGAGCAGTTCTTC; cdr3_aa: CASSLGSPEDEQFF
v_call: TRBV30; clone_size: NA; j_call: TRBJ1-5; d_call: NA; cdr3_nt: TGTGCCTGGAAGGGAGGGAACAATCAGCCCCAGCATTTT; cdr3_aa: CAWKGGNNQPQHF